The next 20 T cell receptor beta chains were all read from a single sample in a study of blood T cell repertoires in COVID-19. TCRdb's table, derived via immunoSEQ multiplex PCR, lists solely in-frame clones and lacks some. This sample has 100,000 or so clones, with approximately 81% found just once. Sequenced input: peripheral blood. These receptor sequences come from a human donor in a cohort sampled during active COVID-19.

In this sample, this clone turned up once. This chain connects TRBV6-2 or TRBV6-3 to TRBJ2-2; 8 bases line up with TRBD1. The CDR3 sequence is 16 residues long. Germline CDR1 and CDR2: MNHEY and SVGEGT. The trim removed 5 bases at V and 5 bases at J, leaving 10 bases unmatched. The CDR3: CASSPDRAPLTGELFF. CDR3 nucleotides: TGTGCCAGCAGTCCGGACAGGGCCCCATTAACCGGGGAGCTGTTTTTT.

The chain employs TRBV6-6 and TRBJ1-1, with D possibly being TRBD1 (6 bases). Trimming took off 2 bases at V and 6 bases at J, with 16 bases between the two ends. Per germline, CDR1 MNHNY and CDR2 SVGAGI (reference sequence). The CDR3 covers 15 residues. CDR3 in DNA: TGTGCCAGCAGTTACGCGACGGGGGGGGGCGCTGAAGCTTTCTTT. As protein: CASSYATGGGAEAFF.

The chain employs TRBV13 and TRBJ2-7, with TRBD1 matching 9 bases. CDR3 size: 15 residues. The trim removed 3 bases at V and 4 bases at J, leaving 7 bases unmatched. Germline values: CDR1 PRHDT, CDR2 FYEKMQ (reference sequence). CDR3 sequence: CASSLSPGQGYEQYF. Here the CDR3 DNA reads TGTGCCAGCAGCTTGTCCCCGGGACAGGGATACGAGCAGTACTTC.

V is TRBV28 and J is TRBJ1-1; D not certain. The V end was cut by 2 bases, the J end by 4 bases, with 8 bases between. Germline CDR1 and CDR2: MDHEN and SYDVKM. The CDR3 is made up of 13 amino acids. The CDR3 DNA reads as TGTGCCAGCAGTTTAAGCGTGGGCACTGAAGCTTTCTTT. This gives the protein CASSLSVGTEAFF.

This sequence joins TRBV7-5 and TRBJ2-6; the table's D call, TRBD2, was not checked against the DNA. TRBV7-5 constitutes a pseudogene. This CDR3 is built from 17 residues. CDR3 in amino acids: CARSLVAGKPGANVLTF. CDR3 in DNA: TGTGCCAGAAGCCTTGTTGCGGGAAAACCTGGGGCCAACGTCCTGACTTTC.

This chain uses TRBV7-9 with TRBJ1-1, with a tentative D call TRBD1 (5 bases). This CDR3 contains 14 residues. V lost 1 base and J 4 bases, leaving 10 bases between the germline ends. The germline V gene has CDR1 SEHNR and CDR2 FQNEAQ (reference sequence). CDR3 loop: CASSLDIRGTEAFF. In nucleotides, the CDR3 is TGTGCCAGCAGCTTAGATATAAGGGGCACTGAAGCTTTCTTT. Looking up the rest from reference TRBV7-9 and TRBJ1-1 gives the full variable domain: DTGVSQNPRHKITKRGQNVTFRCDPISEHNRLYWYRQTLGQGPEFLTYFQNEAQLEKSRLLSDRFSAERPKGSFSTLEIQRTEQGDSAMYLCASSLDIRGTEAFFGQGTRLTVV.

This clone came up a few times. The chain links TRBV28 to TRBJ1-2; D is uncertain. This CDR3 comprises 12 residues. CDR1 and CDR2 (germline): MDHEN, SYDVKM. V dropped 5 bases and J dropped 4 bases, with 8 bases sitting between them. This CDR3 is CASSSGPYGYTF. CDR3 nucleotide sequence: TGTGCCAGCAGTAGCGGACCCTATGGCTACACCTTC.

This sequence joins TRBV7-8 and TRBJ1-4; 9 nucleotides line up with TRBD1. This CDR3 comprises 15 residues. Germline CDR1 reads SGHVS; CDR2 reads FQNEAQ. With V trimmed by 3 bases and J by 7 bases, 6 bases remained unmatched. CDR3 coding DNA: TGTGCCAGCAGCTTTACGGGACAGGGAGGTGAAAAACTGTTTTTT. The encoded protein is CASSFTGQGGEKLFF.

The CDR3 region is CASSLASEQGARGYTF. The CDR3, as DNA: TGTGCCAGCAGCTTAGCTTCGGAACAGGGGGCTAGGGGCTACACCTTC. J is TRBJ1-2 and V is TRBV7-9, with 9 nucleotides matching TRBD1. Germline values: CDR1 SEHNR, CDR2 FQNEAQ (reference sequence). CDR3 length: 16 amino acids. The junction had 10 bases not matched to a gene; V was cut back by 0 bases and J by 8 bases.

The V gene is TRBV5-4, the J gene TRBJ2-1, with TRBD2 identical over 10 bases. The CDR3 consists of 17 residues. Trimming at V came to 0 bases and at J to 10 bases, leaving 13 bases not matched to a gene. Germline values: CDR1 SGHNT, CDR2 YYREEE (reference sequence). The DNA for the CDR3 is TGTGCCAGCAGCTTGGGTTGGGGGACTAGCGCGGCGGGGGAGCAGTTCTTC. Encoded protein: CASSLGWGTSAAGEQFF.

The chain carries TRBV5-6 and TRBJ2-5; D not resolved. V was shortened by 3 bases and J by 7 bases, with 7 bases between the two germline ends. The germline gives CDR1 SGHDT, CDR2 YYEEEE. The CDR3 has 11 amino acids. This CDR3 reads CASSSSWTQYF. CDR3 DNA sequence: TGTGCCAGCAGCTCGTCCTGGACCCAGTACTTC.

J is TRBJ1-1 and V is TRBV7-8; TRBD1 matches 7 bases. Germline assignment: CDR1 SGHVS and CDR2 FQNEAQ. This CDR3 contains 16 residues. V lost 2 bases, J lost 0 bases, and 6 bases stayed unmatched. CDR3 DNA sequence: TGTGCCAGCAGCTTAAGGGACAGACCTTTGAACACTGAAGCTTTCTTT. The encoded protein is CASSLRDRPLNTEAFF. Supplemented by reference TRBV7-8 and TRBJ1-1, the full variable domain reads GAGVSQSPRYKVAKRGQDVALRCDPISGHVSLFWYQQALGQGPEFLTYFQNEAQLDKSGLPSDRFFAERPEGSVSTLKIQRTQQEDSAVYLCASSLRDRPLNTEAFFGQGTRLTVV.

A single count supports this clone. This chain links TRBV11-2 with TRBJ1-1; D remains ambiguous. Germline assignment: CDR1 SGHAT and CDR2 FQNNGV. V was pared by 0 bases and J by 1 base, with 6 bases between. The CDR3 is 14 amino acids. CDR3 coding DNA: TGTGCCAGCAGCTTAGAGAACAGGAACACTGAAGCTTTCTTT. It encodes CASSLENRNTEAFF.

The chain employs TRBV15 and TRBJ1-6; weak D call: TRBD1 (6 bases). The CDR3 has 16 residues. Germline CDR1 and CDR2: LNHNV and YYDKDF (reference sequence). V gave up 0 bases and J gave up 9 bases, with 15 bases separating them. The DNA for the CDR3 is TGTGCCACCAGCAGAGATGTACAGGGTGGAAGTTCACCCCTCCACTTT. Amino acid sequence: CATSRDVQGGSSPLHF.

The CDR3 DNA is TGTGCCAGTAGTTTTCAGGGGCCCTCCTACGAGCAGTACTTC. Its translation is CASSFQGPSYEQYF. J is TRBJ2-7 and V is TRBV19; tentative D call: TRBD1 (6 bases). This CDR3 is 14 amino acids long. Trimming cost V 5 bases and J 0 bases, with 11 bases left between them. Germline V gene data show CDR1 as LNHDA and CDR2 as SQIVND (reference sequence).

The DNA of the CDR3 is TGTGCCAGCAGCTTTAGGGGAGCCGGGACTAGCGTCTACGAGCAGTACTTC. Residues: CASSFRGAGTSVYEQYF. The genes are TRBV11-2 and TRBJ2-7; TRBD2 agrees at 10 bases. The germline V gene encodes CDR1 SGHAT and CDR2 FQNNGV. The CDR3 runs 17 residues. Trimming took 3 bases from V and 3 from J; bases not matched to a gene: 11.

This rearrangement joins TRBV10-3 to TRBJ2-3, with D uncertain. The CDR3 length is 15 residues. Germline CDR1 reads ENHRY; CDR2 reads SYGVKD. V was trimmed by 0 bases and J by 0 bases, leaving 7 bases between them. In DNA form, the CDR3 reads TGTGCCATCAGTGAGTCGGAGACTAGCACAGATACGCAGTATTTT. Amino acids: CAISESETSTDTQYF.

V and J are TRBV6-1 and TRBJ2-1; TRBD1 aligns across 7 bases. J lost 12 bases, V lost 0 bases, and 5 bases had no gene match. From germline, CDR1 is MNHNS and CDR2 SASEGT. The CDR3 contains 13 residues. CDR3 nucleotides: TGTGCCAGCAGTGAAGCGCCTAACAGGGGGCAGTTCTTC. It is translated as CASSEAPNRGQFF.

The chain has TRBV9 and TRBJ2-1, with 8 bases aligning to TRBD2. Germline V gene data show CDR1 as SGDLS and CDR2 as YYNGEE. The V gene end was trimmed by 2 bases and the J gene end by 7 bases; junction bases not matched to a gene: 8. The CDR3 spans 15 residues. The CDR3 DNA sequence: TGTGCCAGCAGCGTGGGGGGACTAGTAGTAAATGAGCAGTTCTTC. As protein: CASSVGGLVVNEQFF.

The chain is built from TRBV5-1 and TRBJ2-3; tentative D call: TRBD2 (6 bases). The germline V gene has CDR1 SGHRS and CDR2 YFSETQ. The CDR3 is made up of 14 amino acids. V dropped 6 bases and J dropped 5 bases, with 16 bases sitting between them. CDR3 in DNA: TGCGCCAGCACCCGGGGAGGCGAGGGAGATACGCAGTATTTT. This sequence encodes CASTRGGEGDTQYF. Based on the CDR3 plus reference TRBV5-1 and TRBJ2-3, the full variable domain is KAGVTQTPRYLIKTRGQQVTLSCSPISGHRSVSWYQQTPGQGLQFLFEYFSETQRNKGNFPGRFSGRQFSNSRSEMNVSTLELGDSALYLCASTRGGEGDTQYFGPGTRLTVL.